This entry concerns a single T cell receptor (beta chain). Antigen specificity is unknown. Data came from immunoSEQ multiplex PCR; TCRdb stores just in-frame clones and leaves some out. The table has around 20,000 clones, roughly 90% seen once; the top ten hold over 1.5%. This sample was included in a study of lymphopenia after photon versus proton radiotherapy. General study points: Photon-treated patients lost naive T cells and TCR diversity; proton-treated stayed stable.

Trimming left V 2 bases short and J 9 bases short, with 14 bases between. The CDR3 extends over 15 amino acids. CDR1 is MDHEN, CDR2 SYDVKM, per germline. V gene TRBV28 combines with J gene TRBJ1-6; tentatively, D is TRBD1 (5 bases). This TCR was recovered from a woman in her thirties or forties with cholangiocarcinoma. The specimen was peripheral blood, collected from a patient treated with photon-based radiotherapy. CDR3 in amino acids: CASSLDGTGGSPLHF. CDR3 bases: TGTGCCAGCAGTTTAGATGGGACGGGAGGTTCACCCCTCCACTTT.